This is a list of T cell receptor beta chains from one sample in a study of blood T cell repertoires in COVID-19. The table came from immunoSEQ multiplex PCR; TCRdb's copy has only in-frame clones and leaves some out. The sample lists 120,000 or so clones; roughly 69% were seen once. The sequenced sample was peripheral blood. These receptors were collected from a woman in her seventies with acute or convalescent COVID-19. The CDR3 runs from the conserved cysteine through the conserved F or W. The D gene is left open where the match is weak. Only part of the rows carry a size: once, few, many, or a class if the clone is expanded.

clone size	V gene	D gene	J gene	CDR3 DNA	CDR3 protein
NA	TRBV7-3	TRBD1	TRBJ2-1	TGTGCCAGCAGCTTACGGACAGGGACCTACAATGAGCAGTTCTTC	CASSLRTGTYNEQFF
NA	TRBV7-2	NA	TRBJ1-3	TGTGCCAGCAGCCTAACGACAGTCCCGAGCTCTGGAAACACCATATATTTT	CASSLTTVPSSGNTIYF
NA	TRBV6-5	TRBD2	TRBJ2-1	TGTGCCAGCAGTCGCAGCGGGAGGGCCGGTAATGAGCAGTTCTTC	CASSRSGRAGNEQFF
NA	TRBV5-1	TRBD2	TRBJ2-1	TGCGCCAGCAGCTTGGTATTGACGGCGGGAGGGCCAGGCAATGAGCAGTTCTTC	CASSLVLTAGGPGNEQFF
NA	TRBV29-1	NA	TRBJ2-7	TGCAGCGTTGAACTCGGGGAAACCCACGAGCAGTACTTC	CSVELGETHEQYF
NA	TRBV9	NA	TRBJ2-3	TGTGCCAGCGCCCCCGTGGGGGGGGCCACAGATACGCAGTATTTT	CASAPVGGATDTQYF
NA	TRBV10-3	TRBD1	TRBJ2-5	TGTGCCATCAGTGACCCAGGGGGAAGGAAAGAGACCCAGTACTTC	CAISDPGGRKETQYF
NA	TRBV7-9	TRBD1	TRBJ2-1	TGTGCCAGCAGCCTTACAGGACAGGGGGCGTACAATGAGCAGTTCTTC	CASSLTGQGAYNEQFF
once	TRBV7-7	TRBD2	TRBJ2-5	TGTGCCAGCAGCTTAAACCCGGGGGGGCTATTGGAGACCCAGTACTTC	CASSLNPGGLLETQYF
NA	TRBV7-9	TRBD2	TRBJ2-3	TGTGCCAGCAGCTTACGAAGACTAGCGAGCCCAGATACGCAGTATTTT	CASSLRRLASPDTQYF
few	TRBV28	NA	TRBJ1-4	TGTGCCAGCAGTCCCAACAGGGCTCCCAGGTCGAATGAAAAACTGTTTTTT	CASSPNRAPRSNEKLFF
NA	TRBV21-1	NA	TRBJ1-5	TGTGCCAGCAGCGCCCGACAGGGTCCGGACAATCAGCCCCAGCATTTT	CASSARQGPDNQPQHF
NA	TRBV7-2	TRBD2	TRBJ2-1	TGTGCCAGCAGCTTAGCTAGCGGGGGGCGGGAGCAGTTCTTC	CASSLASGGREQFF
NA	TRBV14	TRBD1	TRBJ2-2	TGTGCCAGCAGCCGCTGGACAGGGGAGGCCGGGGAGCTGTTTTTT	CASSRWTGEAGELFF
NA	TRBV12-5	NA	TRBJ2-2	TGTGCTAGTGGACCTGACTACCTCGGGGAGCTGTTTTTT	CASGPDYLGELFF
few	TRBV12-3/TRBV12-4	NA	TRBJ2-7	TGTGCCAGCAGTTCCACCTACCCCTACGAGCAGTACTTC	CASSSTYPYEQYF
NA	TRBV5-1	NA	TRBJ2-5	TGCGCCAGCAGCGGCGGGATCCCTAGGGGCCTTGGAGAAGAGACCCAGTACTTC	CASSGGIPRGLGEETQYF
NA	TRBV6-1	TRBD1	TRBJ1-2	TGTGCCAGCAGTCAGACAGGGCTCTATGGCTACACCTTC	CASSQTGLYGYTF
NA	TRBV27	NA	TRBJ1-2	TGTGCCAGCAGTTCATCCGGACAGCTCTATGGCTACACCTTC	CASSSSGQLYGYTF
NA	TRBV19	TRBD2	TRBJ2-5	TGTGCCACCGGGGGGGCGCATGGAGAGACCCAGTACTTC	CATGGAHGETQYF
NA	TRBV6-5	TRBD1	TRBJ1-4	TGTGCCATCAGGGGGCTGGGGGAAAAACTGTTTTTT	CAIRGLGEKLFF
NA	TRBV19	NA	TRBJ1-2	TGTGCCAGTACCCGGGGGGGTGGCTATGGCTACACCTTC	CASTRGGGYGYTF
NA	TRBV25-1	NA	TRBJ1-4	TGTGCCAGCAGTGAATATGGGCCCGGAAAAAAACTGTTTTTT	CASSEYGPGKKLFF
NA	TRBV7-2	TRBD2	TRBJ2-3	TGTGCCAGCAGCTGGGTCGCCGGCAAGCGGGGGGGCACAGATACGCAGTATTTT	CASSWVAGKRGGTDTQYF
once	TRBV7-2	TRBD2	TRBJ2-7	TGTGCCAGCAGCTTAGTGGGGACTACTACCAGTGAGCAGTACTTC	CASSLVGTTTSEQYF
NA	TRBV30	TRBD2	TRBJ2-2	TGTGCCTGGAGTCCCTACTTAGCGGGTCTCACCGGGGAGCTGTTTTTT	CAWSPYLAGLTGELFF
few	TRBV9	NA	TRBJ2-3	TGTGCCAGCAGCCCTAGACTTGACTTCGACACAGATACGCAGTATTTT	CASSPRLDFDTDTQYF
NA	TRBV12-3/TRBV12-4	NA	TRBJ1-2	TGTGCCAGCAGTTGGGGAGGGGTACGTGGCTACACCTTC	CASSWGGVRGYTF
NA	TRBV6-5	NA	TRBJ2-5	TGTGCCAGCAGATTCATCAGGGGCCAAGAGACCCAGTACTTC	CASRFIRGQETQYF
NA	TRBV9	TRBD2	TRBJ2-7	TGTGCCAGCAGCGTAGGTAGCGGGAGTGAGCAGTACTTC	CASSVGSGSEQYF
NA	TRBV7-3	TRBD2	TRBJ2-5	TGTGCCAGCAGCCCCGGACTAGCGGAGACCCAGTACTTC	CASSPGLAETQYF
NA	TRBV7-2	NA	TRBJ2-7	TGTGCCAGCAGCTTAGCTTCAGGCGTAAGCTCCTACGAGCAGTACTTC	CASSLASGVSSYEQYF
few	TRBV6-1	NA	TRBJ1-1	TGTGCCAGCAGTGAAGCCATTACAGGCCTGAATGGAGCTTTCTTT	CASSEAITGLNGAFF
NA	TRBV2	TRBD2	TRBJ2-1	TGTGCCAGCACCGGAGTGGGAGGGCATGAGCAGTTCTTC	CASTGVGGHEQFF
few	TRBV5-6	TRBD1	TRBJ1-6	TGTGCCAGCAGCCACCTTGCGGGACAGCCCAATTCACCCCTCCACTTT	CASSHLAGQPNSPLHF
NA	TRBV12-3/TRBV12-4	NA	TRBJ2-7	TGTGCCAGCAGTCCAGACTTGTGGGAGCAGTACTTC	CASSPDLWEQYF
NA	TRBV18	NA	TRBJ2-7	TGTGCCAGCTCACCACGAGCCCGAACCACCTACGAGCAGTACTTC	CASSPRARTTYEQYF
few	TRBV4-2	TRBD2	TRBJ2-5	TGTGCCAGCAGCCAAGAGATCGGACTAGCGGGGGGTGAGACCCAGTACTTC	CASSQEIGLAGGETQYF
NA	TRBV4-1	TRBD1	TRBJ1-2	TGCGCCAGCAGCCATGGCCAGGGGGTAGGGGGCTACACCTTC	CASSHGQGVGGYTF
NA	TRBV5-3	NA	TRBJ1-2	TGTGCCAGAAGCGGGCCAAGAGCTAACTATGGCTACACCTTC	CARSGPRANYGYTF
NA	TRBV5-1	TRBD2	TRBJ2-5	TGCGCCAGCAGCTTGGCCCCTAGCGGGAGTAAGACCCAGTACTTC	CASSLAPSGSKTQYF
NA	TRBV5-1	TRBD1	TRBJ1-4	TGCGCCAGCAGCTCTCAGGGGGCGCTAGGTAATGAAAAACTGTTTTTT	CASSSQGALGNEKLFF
NA	TRBV19	NA	TRBJ1-4	TGTGCCAGTAGTCCTAGGGGAGGCGAAAAACTGTTTTTT	CASSPRGGEKLFF
NA	TRBV7-6	TRBD1	TRBJ1-6	TGTGCCAGCAGCTTAGAGGGACAGGATAATTCACCCCTCCACTTT	CASSLEGQDNSPLHF
NA	TRBV7-9	TRBD2	TRBJ2-1	TGTGCCAGCAGCTTAGCGATCCTAGCGGGAGGTAGATATGAGCAGTTCTTC	CASSLAILAGGRYEQFF
NA	TRBV7-2	NA	TRBJ2-7	TGTGCCAGCAGCTTAGCTATTCGCGGGCCATACTCCTACGAGCAGTACTTC	CASSLAIRGPYSYEQYF
few	TRBV12-3/TRBV12-4	NA	TRBJ1-5	TGTGCCAGCAGTTTTGAGCCCAATCAGCCCCAGCATTTT	CASSFEPNQPQHF
many	TRBV7-9	NA	TRBJ1-5	TGTGCCAGCAGCTTAGGCGACTATAGCAATCAGCCCCAGCATTTT	CASSLGDYSNQPQHF